The present entry profiles one T cell receptor beta chain with its context. Its target is unknown. This sample was included in a study of blood T cells in healthy people across ages. The germline gives CDR1 SGHVS, CDR2 FNYEAQ. The CDR3 length is 17 residues. V lost 2 bases to trimming and J lost 0 bases, with 16 bases between them. Then a second PCR, running roughly 6 to 11 cycles, was carried out with a sample-barcoded 5' primer and a J-beta primer mix. TCRdb called the 5' RACE reads again in MiXCR, with one record for every CDR3 protein. The sample yields 550,000 to 750,000 distinct CDR3 sequences, approximately 21% seen once. Study conclusions and caveats: Changes seen in expanded clonotypes were possibly confounded by donor CMV status left unknown.

This sequence was found in a man aged 65-85 years in good health. The V and J genes are TRBV7-6 and TRBJ2-5; D remains unclear. Sequencing was performed on blood. The chain's CDR3 is CASSLNPFDGNQETQYF. CDR3 DNA: TGTGCCAGCAGCTTAAACCCCTTCGACGGAAACCAAGAGACCCAGTACTTC.